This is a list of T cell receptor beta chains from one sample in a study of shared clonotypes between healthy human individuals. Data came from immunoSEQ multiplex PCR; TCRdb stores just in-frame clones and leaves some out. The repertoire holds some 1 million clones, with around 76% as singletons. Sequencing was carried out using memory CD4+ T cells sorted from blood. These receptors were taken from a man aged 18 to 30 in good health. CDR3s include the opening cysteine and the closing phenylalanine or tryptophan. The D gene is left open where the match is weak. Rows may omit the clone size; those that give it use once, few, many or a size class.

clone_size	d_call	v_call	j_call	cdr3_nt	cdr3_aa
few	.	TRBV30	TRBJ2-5	TGTGCCTGGACCACGGGCTTGATGGGAGATTTAGGGGAGACCCAGTACTTC	CAWTTGLMGDLGETQYF
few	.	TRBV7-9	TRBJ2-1	TGTGCCAGCAGCTTAAATTCTCTTAGCTACAATGAGCAGTTCTTC	CASSLNSLSYNEQFF
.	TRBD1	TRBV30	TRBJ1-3	TGTGCCTCGCGACTTGGGGCAGGGGGCATTGGAAACACCATATATTTT	CASRLGAGGIGNTIYF
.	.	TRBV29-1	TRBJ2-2	TGCAGCGTTGGGGACACCGGGGAGCTGTTTTTT	CSVGDTGELFF
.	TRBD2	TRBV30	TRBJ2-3	TGTGCCTGGAGTCCTAAAGCGGGAGGGAGAGATACGCAGTATTTT	CAWSPKAGGRDTQYF
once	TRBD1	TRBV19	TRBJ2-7	TGTGCCAGTAGTTCAGACAGGGGTTTCTACGAGCAGTACTTC	CASSSDRGFYEQYF
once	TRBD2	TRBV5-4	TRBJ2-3	TGTGCCAGCAGCTCCGCCTTGGGGGGGAGCACAGATACGCAGTATTTT	CASSSALGGSTDTQYF
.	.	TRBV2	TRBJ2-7	TGTGCCAGCCTGGCCTCCTACGAGCAGTACTTC	CASLASYEQYF
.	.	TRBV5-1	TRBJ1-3	TGCGCCAGCAGCTTGGACACAGGGACTGGAAACACCATATATTTT	CASSLDTGTGNTIYF
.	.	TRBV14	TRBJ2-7	TGTGCCAGCAGCTTTGGGCTCGAGCAGTACTTC	CASSFGLEQYF
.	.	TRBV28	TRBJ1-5	TGTGCCAGCAGTTTAAATTCTTTCACAGGCAATCAGCCCCAGCATTTT	CASSLNSFTGNQPQHF
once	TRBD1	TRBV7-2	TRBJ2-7	TGTGCCAGCAGCCAGGGGGCAGGGTGGGACTCCTACGAGCAGTACTTC	CASSQGAGWDSYEQYF
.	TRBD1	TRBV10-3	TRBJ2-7	TGTGCCATCAGTGAGTCGGGACAGAAGCAGTACTTC	CAISESGQKQYF
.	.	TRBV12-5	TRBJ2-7	TGTGCTAGTGGTTTGGGCGAAACCTACGAGCAGTACTTC	CASGLGETYEQYF
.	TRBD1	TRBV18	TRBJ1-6	TGTGCCAGCTCAGGGACAGGGGGTCGGGAGTCACCCCTCCACTTT	CASSGTGGRESPLHF
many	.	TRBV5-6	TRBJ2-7	TGTGCCAGCAGCTTGAGGGCTAGCGCGAGCTCCTACGAGCAGTACTTC	CASSLRASASSYEQYF
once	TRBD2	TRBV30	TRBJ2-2	TGTGCCTGGAGTGTGCGGGGACTAATCGGCGCCGGGGGGCTGTTTTTT	CAWSVRGLIGAGGLFF
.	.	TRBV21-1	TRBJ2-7	TGTGCCAGCCCTAGCGGGTCTACCTACGAGCAGTACTTC	CASPSGSTYEQYF
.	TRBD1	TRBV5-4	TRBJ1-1	TGTGCCAGCAGCTTGGCCGGCAGGGGGGGGACTGAAGCTTTCTTT	CASSLAGRGGTEAFF
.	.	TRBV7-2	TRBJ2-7	TGTGCCAGCAGCGCCTTCGGGACTTCTGACGAGCAGTACTTC	CASSAFGTSDEQYF
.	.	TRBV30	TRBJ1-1	TGTGCCTGGAGTGGTATAGGGGGTATGACTGAAGCTTTCTTT	CAWSGIGGMTEAFF
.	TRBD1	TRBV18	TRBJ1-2	TGTGCCAGCTCACAGGACAGGGGCTCCGGCGGCTACACCTTC	CASSQDRGSGGYTF
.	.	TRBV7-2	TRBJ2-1	TGTGCCAGCAGCTTAGCGTGGTCTAGCGCGCGGAATGAGCAGTTCTTC	CASSLAWSSARNEQFF
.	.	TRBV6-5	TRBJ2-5	TGTGCCAGCAGTCCCAGTATACTCGGCGGTGGGGCCCAGTACTTC	CASSPSILGGGAQYF
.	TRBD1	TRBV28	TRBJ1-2	TGTGCCAGCAGGTTGGGACAGAAACTTAATGGCTACACCTTC	CASRLGQKLNGYTF
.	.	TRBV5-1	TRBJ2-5	TGCGCCAGCAGCTTCAGTCAGGGGGAGACCCAGTACTTC	CASSFSQGETQYF
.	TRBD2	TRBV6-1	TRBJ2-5	TGTGCCAGCAGTGAATACGGGGGGGAGGAGACCCAGTACTTC	CASSEYGGEETQYF
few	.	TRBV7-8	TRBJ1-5	TGTGCCAGCAGCTTGGGCCGGTCGCGTCCCCAGCATTTT	CASSLGRSRPQHF
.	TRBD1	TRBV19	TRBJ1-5	TGTGCCAGTAGTGGGCCGGGACAGTTCCAGCCCCAGCATTTT	CASSGPGQFQPQHF
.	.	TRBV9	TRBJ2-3	TGTGCCAGCAGGCAGGGAAGCACAGATACGCAGTATTTT	CASRQGSTDTQYF
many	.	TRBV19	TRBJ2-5	TGTGCCAGTAGTATAACCGGGGGCCAGGAGACCCAGTACTTC	CASSITGGQETQYF
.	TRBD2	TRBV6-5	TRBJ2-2	TGTGCCAGCACCCGGGGGGGTTTTGGCGGGGAGCTGTTTTTT	CASTRGGFGGELFF
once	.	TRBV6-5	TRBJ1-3	TGTGCCAGCAGTGACTCGGACGGCTCTGGAAACACCATATATTTT	CASSDSDGSGNTIYF
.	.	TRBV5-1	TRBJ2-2	TGCGCCAGCAGCTTGGATGTTGCAGCCGGGGAGCTGTTTTTT	CASSLDVAAGELFF
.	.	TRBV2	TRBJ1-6	TGTGCCAGCAGTGTTGCTTCGGATAATTCACCCCTCCACTTT	CASSVASDNSPLHF
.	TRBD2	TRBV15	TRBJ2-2	TGTGCCACCAGCAGAGATCCCAGGGAGGGTTATAACACCGGGGAGCTGTTTTTT	CATSRDPREGYNTGELFF
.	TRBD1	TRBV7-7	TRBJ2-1	TGTGCTAGCAGCCGAGAATCCACCGGGACAGTAAGGATCTTC	CASSRESTGTVRIF
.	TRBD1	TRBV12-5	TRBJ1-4	TGTGCTAGTGGCACAGGGGGCAACAATGAAAAACTGTTTTTT	CASGTGGNNEKLFF
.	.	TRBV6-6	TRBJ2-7	TGTGCCAGCAGTTACTCGGCAGAACCCTCCTACGAGCAGTACTTC	CASSYSAEPSYEQYF
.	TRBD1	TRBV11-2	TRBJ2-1	TGTGCCAGCAGTCGACGGTGGGACAGGTCCTACAATGAGCAGTTCTTC	CASSRRWDRSYNEQFF
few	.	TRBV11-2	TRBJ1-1	TGTGCCAGCAGCTTAACCGTCGAAGCTTTCTTT	CASSLTVEAFF
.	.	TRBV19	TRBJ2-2	TGTGCCAGTAGTATAGTCCACGGGACCGTCTACGGGGAGCTGTTTTTT	CASSIVHGTVYGELFF
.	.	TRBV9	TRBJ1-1	TGTGCCAGCAGCGTAGGGGGCAGGGTCGACACTGAAGCTTTCTTT	CASSVGGRVDTEAFF
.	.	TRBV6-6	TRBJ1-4	TGTGCCAGCAGATTGCCCCAAAATGAAAAACTGTTTTTT	CASRLPQNEKLFF
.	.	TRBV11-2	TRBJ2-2	TGTGCCAGCAGCTCGGGGATGAGCACCGGGGAGCTGTTTTTT	CASSSGMSTGELFF
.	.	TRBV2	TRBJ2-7	TGTGCCAGCAGTCCTACCCAAATTACAGGGCTCTACGAGCAGTACTTC	CASSPTQITGLYEQYF
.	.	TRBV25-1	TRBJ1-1	TGTGCCAGCAGTATCAGGGACACTGAAGCTTTCTTT	CASSIRDTEAFF
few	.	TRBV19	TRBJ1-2	TGTGCCAGTAGTATACAGGGAAGAAATGGCTACACCTTC	CASSIQGRNGYTF
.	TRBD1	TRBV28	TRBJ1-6	TGTGCCAGCTCACCCTTAACCGGGACAGGGGGAGGGAATTCACCCCTCCACTTT	CASSPLTGTGGGNSPLHF